This T cell receptor (beta chain) was sequenced for a study of cytomegalovirus exposure and HLA in healthy donors. The PCR employed 60 Vbeta primers together with 13 Jbeta primers. Data came from immunoSEQ multiplex PCR; TCRdb stores just in-frame clones and leaves some out. Here the sample spans about 110,000 clones, approximately 80% being singletons. V dropped 1 base and J dropped 5; count of bases not matched to a gene: 5. Germline CDR1 is SGHNT and CDR2 is YYREEE (reference sequence). The CDR3 runs 16 residues. The clonotype was recovered from a woman aged 60 to 75 in good health and CMV-seropositive. The chain links TRBV5-4 to TRBJ2-7; TRBD2 matches at 14 bases. The material sequenced was PBMCs. In DNA form, the CDR3 reads TGTGCCAGCAGCTTGCATCCGGGACTAGCGGGAGACGAGCAGTACTTC. Its protein product is CASSLHPGLAGDEQYF. Looking up the rest from reference TRBV5-4 and TRBJ2-7 gives the full variable domain: ETGVTQSPTHLIKTRGQQVTLRCSSQSGHNTVSWYQQALGQGPQFIFQYYREEENGRGNFPPRFSGLQFPNYSSELNVNALELDDSALYLCASSLHPGLAGDEQYFGPGTRLTVT.